Listed here is a single T cell receptor (beta chain). Antigen unknown. This entry is derived from a study of CD4 T cells in relation to SARS-CoV-2 and coronaviruses. Turning to the study itself: TCR beta CDR3s were sequenced after roughly 10-day antigen culture of PBMCs.

The table came from immunoSEQ multiplex PCR; TCRdb's copy has only in-frame clones and leaves some out. The sample consists of 20,000 to 25,000 clones, roughly 70% of them appearing once. This CDR3 contains 14 residues. The V and J ends lost 5 bases and 3 bases respectively, with 10 bases between them. Germline values: CDR1 SGHNT, CDR2 YENEEA. The unexposed donors gave CD4+ T cells in about 2010-2019, prior to COVID-19. The cells were cultured for less than twelve days before CD4+ T cells were isolated. This chain uses TRBV11-3 with TRBJ2-2; D is uncertain. This TCR was sampled from a human donor in good health. Sequenced material: CD4+ T cells from PBMCs, cultured in vitro. The CDR3 DNA sequence: TGTGCCAGCAGCCTCTTTGGGGACACCGGGGAGCTGTTTTTT. It specifies CASSLFGDTGELFF.